This is a list of T cell receptor beta chains from one sample in a study of blood T cells in healthy people across ages. MiXCR, run by TCRdb on the 5' RACE reads, gives a single entry per CDR3 protein. The table has approximately 800,000 distinct CDR3 sequences, approximately 60% seen once. Material: blood. These receptors all come from a man between 40 and 49 years old in good health. CDR3s include the opening cysteine and the closing phenylalanine or tryptophan. D genes are given only for firm matches. Where a row states a size, it is once, few, many or the class of an expanded clone; other rows omit it.

TRBJ2-3,-,TRBV7-9,few,CASSSPPAGLHLDTQYF,TGTGCCAGCAGCTCCCCGCCGGCGGGCCTACATTTAGATACGCAGTATTTT
TRBJ2-1,-,TRBV6-1,-,CASSEGVLGGWDNEQFF,TGTGCCAGCAGTGAAGGAGTCTTGGGGGGCTGGGACAATGAGCAGTTCTTC
TRBJ2-3,-,TRBV20-1,-,CSARPIGGRGDTQYF,TGCAGTGCTAGACCAATTGGTGGGAGAGGGGATACGCAGTATTTT
TRBJ2-1,TRBD2,TRBV12-3/TRBV12-4,-,CASSYGGGILQFF,TGTGCCAGCAGTTACGGGGGGGGCATATTGCAGTTCTTC
TRBJ2-6,-,TRBV11-2,-,CASSMANVLTF,TGTGCCAGCAGTATGGCCAACGTCCTGACTTTC
TRBJ2-5,-,TRBV12-3/TRBV12-4,few,CASRSGTVQETQYF,TGTGCCAGCCGCTCCGGGACCGTCCAAGAGACCCAGTACTTC
TRBJ2-5,-,TRBV20-1,few,CSARGQGEETQYF,TGCAGTGCTAGGGGTCAGGGTGAGGAGACCCAGTACTTC
TRBJ1-1,TRBD1,TRBV11-2,-,CASSVGGDRAAFF,TGTGCCAGCAGCGTAGGGGGGGACAGGGCAGCTTTCTTT
TRBJ2-1,TRBD2,TRBV6-6,-,CASTLSGGPNEQFF,TGTGCCAGCACCCTCTCGGGGGGTCCCAATGAGCAGTTCTTC
TRBJ2-7,-,TRBV4-3,-,CASSQKLTRGHEQYF,TGCGCCAGCAGCCAAAAGTTGACAAGGGGCCACGAGCAGTACTTC
TRBJ2-1,TRBD2,TRBV9,many,CASSVGSGRSYNEQFF,TGTGCCAGCAGCGTAGGAAGCGGGAGATCGTACAATGAGCAGTTCTTC
TRBJ2-5,-,TRBV11-2,-,CASSLDSGSGGETQYF,TGTGCCAGCAGCTTAGATTCGGGGTCGGGCGGGGAGACCCAGTACTTC
TRBJ2-5,-,TRBV10-3,-,CAISDAETQYF,TGTGCCATCAGTGACGCCGAGACCCAGTACTTC
TRBJ1-6,TRBD1,TRBV7-2,few,CASSLRAGGFPSSYNSPLHF,TGTGCCAGCAGCTTGCGCGCAGGGGGGTTCCCAAGCTCCTATAATTCACCCCTCCACTTT
TRBJ2-1,-,TRBV9,-,CASSPGQSEQFF,TGTGCCAGCAGCCCGGGACAAAGTGAGCAGTTCTTC
TRBJ2-3,-,TRBV3-1,-,CASSQADRRIDTQYF,TGTGCCAGCAGCCAAGCTGACCGTAGGATAGATACGCAGTATTTT
TRBJ2-3,-,TRBV4-2,-,CASSQGKGDTDTQYF,TGTGCCAGCAGCCAAGGGAAGGGGGACACAGATACGCAATATTTT
TRBJ2-7,-,TRBV7-2,few,CASSLGRIVGEQYF,TGTGCCAGCAGCTTAGGACGAATCGTGGGGGAGCAGTACTTC
TRBJ2-1,-,TRBV6-6,-,CASSYSNEGADYNEQFF,TGTGCCAGCAGTTACTCGAACGAAGGCGCCGACTACAATGAGCAGTTCTTC
TRBJ2-1,-,TRBV29-1,few,CSVARDWYNEQFF,TGCAGCGTTGCCAGAGACTGGTACAATGAGCAGTTCTTC
TRBJ2-3,-,TRBV4-1,-,CASSQEQGSTDTQYF,TGCGCCAGCAGCCAAGAGCAGGGGAGCACAGATACGCAGTATTTT
TRBJ1-6,-,TRBV20-1,-,CSARYGRGNYNSPLHF,TGCAGTGCTCGTTACGGGCGGGGAAATTATAATTCACCCCTCCACTTT
TRBJ2-1,-,TRBV5-5,few,CASSPDYTYNEQFF,TGTGCCAGCAGCCCTGACTATACCTACAATGAGCAGTTCTTC
TRBJ1-1,TRBD1,TRBV6-6,-,CASAEPGQGYTEAFF,TGTGCCAGTGCTGAACCGGGACAGGGATACACTGAAGCTTTCTTT
TRBJ2-5,-,TRBV18,many,CASSPKETQYF,TGTGCCAGCAGCCCCAAAGAGACCCAGTACTTC
TRBJ2-5,TRBD1,TRBV6-1,-,CASSQAPRGQETQYF,TGTGCCAGCAGTCAGGCGCCCAGGGGGCAAGAGACCCAGTACTTC
TRBJ2-5,TRBD1,TRBV28,-,CASSSRQGTVTQYF,TGTGCCAGCAGTTCTAGACAGGGGACTGTGACCCAGTACTTC
TRBJ2-7,-,TRBV9,-,CASSVEQAAYEQYF,TGTGCCAGCAGCGTAGAACAGGCTGCCTACGAGCAGTACTTC
TRBJ2-5,-,TRBV28,-,CASSFAEEETQYF,TGTGCCAGCAGTTTTGCGGAGGAAGAGACCCAGTACTTC